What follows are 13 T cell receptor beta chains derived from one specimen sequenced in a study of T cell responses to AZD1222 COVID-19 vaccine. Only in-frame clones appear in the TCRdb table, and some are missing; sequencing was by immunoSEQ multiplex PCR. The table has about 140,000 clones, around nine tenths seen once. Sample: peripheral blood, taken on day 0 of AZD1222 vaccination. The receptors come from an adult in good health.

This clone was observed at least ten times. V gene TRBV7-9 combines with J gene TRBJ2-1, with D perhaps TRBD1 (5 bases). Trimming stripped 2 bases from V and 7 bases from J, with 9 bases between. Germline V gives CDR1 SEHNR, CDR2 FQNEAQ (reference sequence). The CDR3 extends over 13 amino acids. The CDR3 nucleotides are TGTGCCAGCAGCTTACTACAGGCTAATGAGCAGTTCTTC. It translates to CASSLLQANEQFF.

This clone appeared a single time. The CDR3 nucleotides read TGTGCCAGCAGTCCTTGGGGGACTAGCGCGATAGAGCAGTTCTTC. This encodes CASSPWGTSAIEQFF. This chain joins TRBV7-2 and TRBJ2-1; 10 nucleotides agree with TRBD2. The CDR3 sequence is 15 residues long. Germline lookup yields CDR1 SGHTA and CDR2 FQGNSA. V dropped 6 bases and J dropped 10; count of bases not matched to a gene: 12.

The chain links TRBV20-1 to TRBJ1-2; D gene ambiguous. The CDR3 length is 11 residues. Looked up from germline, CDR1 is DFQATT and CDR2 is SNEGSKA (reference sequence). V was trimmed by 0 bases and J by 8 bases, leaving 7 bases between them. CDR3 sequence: CSARDPVGYTF. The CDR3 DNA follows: TGCAGTGCTAGAGATCCCGTAGGCTACACCTTC.

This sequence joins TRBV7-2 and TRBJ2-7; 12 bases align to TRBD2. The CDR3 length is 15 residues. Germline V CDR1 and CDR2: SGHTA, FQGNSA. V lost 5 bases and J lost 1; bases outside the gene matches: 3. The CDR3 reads CASSETSGRSYEQYF. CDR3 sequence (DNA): TGTGCCAGCAGCGAGACTAGCGGGAGATCCTACGAGCAGTACTTC.

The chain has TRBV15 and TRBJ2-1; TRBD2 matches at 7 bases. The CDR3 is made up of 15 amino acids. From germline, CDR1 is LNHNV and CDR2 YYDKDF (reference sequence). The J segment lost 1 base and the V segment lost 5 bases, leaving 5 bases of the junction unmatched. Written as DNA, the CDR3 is TGTGCCACCAGCGAAGCGGGGATATCCTACAATGAGCAGTTCTTC. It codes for CATSEAGISYNEQFF.

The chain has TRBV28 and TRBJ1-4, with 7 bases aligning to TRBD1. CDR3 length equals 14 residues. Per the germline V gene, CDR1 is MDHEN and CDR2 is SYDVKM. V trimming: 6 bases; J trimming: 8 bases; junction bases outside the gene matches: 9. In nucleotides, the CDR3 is TGTGCCAGCAGGCCCGGACAGGCGAGGGAAAAACTGTTTTTT. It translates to CASRPGQAREKLFF.

CDR3 bases: TGTGCCAGCAGTTTATCTATACGGGCTAGGTATGGCTACACCTTC. It translates to CASSLSIRARYGYTF. The J gene is TRBJ1-2, the V gene TRBV27, with no clear D. CDR1 MNHEY and CDR2 SMNVEV come from the germline V gene (reference sequence). The CDR3 spans 15 residues. The V end lost 0 bases, the J end lost 5 bases, and 13 bases lay between the germline ends.

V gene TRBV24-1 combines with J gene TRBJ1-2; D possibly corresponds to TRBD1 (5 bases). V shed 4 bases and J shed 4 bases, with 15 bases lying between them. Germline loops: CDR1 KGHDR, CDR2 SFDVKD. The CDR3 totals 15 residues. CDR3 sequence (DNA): TGTGCCACCAGTGAAGAGGACGGCGGGGGCTATGGCTACACCTTC. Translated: CATSEEDGGGYGYTF.

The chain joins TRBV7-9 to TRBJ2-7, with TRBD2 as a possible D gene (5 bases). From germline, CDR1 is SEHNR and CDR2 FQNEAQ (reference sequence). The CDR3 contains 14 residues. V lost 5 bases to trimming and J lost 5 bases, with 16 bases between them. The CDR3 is CASSRRVLEDEQYF. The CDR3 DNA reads TGTGCCAGCAGCCGTAGGGTTTTGGAGGACGAGCAGTACTTC.

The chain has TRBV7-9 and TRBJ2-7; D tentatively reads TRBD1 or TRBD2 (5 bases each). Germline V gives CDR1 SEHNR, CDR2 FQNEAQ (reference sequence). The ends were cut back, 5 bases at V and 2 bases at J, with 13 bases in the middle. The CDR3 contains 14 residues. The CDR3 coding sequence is TGTGCCAGCAGCCCCGAGGGGCGGCCCTACGAGCAGTACTTC. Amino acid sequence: CASSPEGRPYEQYF.

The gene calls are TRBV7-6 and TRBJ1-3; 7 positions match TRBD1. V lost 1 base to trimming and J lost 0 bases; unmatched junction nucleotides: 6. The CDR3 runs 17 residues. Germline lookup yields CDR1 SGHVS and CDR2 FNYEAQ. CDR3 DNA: TGTGCCAGCAGCTTAGTCTCGGACAGGAACTCTGGAAACACCATATATTTT. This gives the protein CASSLVSDRNSGNTIYF.

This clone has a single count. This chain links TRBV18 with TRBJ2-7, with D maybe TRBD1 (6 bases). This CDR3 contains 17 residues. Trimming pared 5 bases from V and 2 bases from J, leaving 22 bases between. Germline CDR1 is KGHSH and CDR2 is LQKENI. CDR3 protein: CASSSLGARGTPYEQYF. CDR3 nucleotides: TGTGCCAGCTCATCGCTGGGGGCCAGGGGAACCCCCTACGAGCAGTACTTC.

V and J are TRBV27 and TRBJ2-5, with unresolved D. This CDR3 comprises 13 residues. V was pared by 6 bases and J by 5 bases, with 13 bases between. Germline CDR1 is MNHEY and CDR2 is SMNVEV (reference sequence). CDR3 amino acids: CASSLIGAETQYF. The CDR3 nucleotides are TGTGCCAGCAGCTTAATTGGTGCGGAGACCCAGTACTTC.